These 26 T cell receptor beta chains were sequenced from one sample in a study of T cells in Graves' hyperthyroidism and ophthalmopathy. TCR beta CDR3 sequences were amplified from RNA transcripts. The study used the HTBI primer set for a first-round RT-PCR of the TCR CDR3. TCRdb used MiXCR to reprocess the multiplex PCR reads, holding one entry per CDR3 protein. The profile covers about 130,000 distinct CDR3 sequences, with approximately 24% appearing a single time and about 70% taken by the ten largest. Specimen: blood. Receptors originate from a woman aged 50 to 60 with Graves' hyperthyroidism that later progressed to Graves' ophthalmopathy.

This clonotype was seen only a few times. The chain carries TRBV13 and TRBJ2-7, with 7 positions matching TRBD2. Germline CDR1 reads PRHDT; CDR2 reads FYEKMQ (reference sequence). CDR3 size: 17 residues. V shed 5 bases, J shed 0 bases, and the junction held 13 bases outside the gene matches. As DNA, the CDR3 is TGTGCCAGCAGCCCATCCGGGGGAGGGCCAAGCTCCTACGAGCAGTACTTC. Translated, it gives CASSPSGGGPSSYEQYF.

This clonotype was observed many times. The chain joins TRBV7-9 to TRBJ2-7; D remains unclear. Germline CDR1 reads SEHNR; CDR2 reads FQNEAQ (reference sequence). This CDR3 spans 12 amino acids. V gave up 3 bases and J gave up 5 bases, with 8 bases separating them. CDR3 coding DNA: TGTGCCAGCAGCTTTTCTCTTAACGAGCAGTACTTC. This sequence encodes CASSFSLNEQYF.

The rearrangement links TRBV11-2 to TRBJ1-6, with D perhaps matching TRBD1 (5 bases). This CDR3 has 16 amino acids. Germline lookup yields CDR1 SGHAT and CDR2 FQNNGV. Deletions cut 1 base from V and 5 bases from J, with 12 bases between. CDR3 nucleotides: TGTGCCAGCAGCTTAGCGGCGCAGGGTCATAATTCACCCCTCCACTTT. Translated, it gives CASSLAAQGHNSPLHF.

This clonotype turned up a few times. CDR3 region: CASSLIREGTQYF. The CDR3 bases are TGCGCCAGCAGCCTGATCAGGGAGGGGACCCAGTACTTC. This chain links TRBV5-1 with TRBJ2-5, with 7 bases fitting TRBD2. The V segment lost 4 bases and the J segment 7 bases; nucleotides outside the gene matches: 7. This CDR3 spans 13 amino acids. The germline V gene has CDR1 SGHRS and CDR2 YFSETQ.

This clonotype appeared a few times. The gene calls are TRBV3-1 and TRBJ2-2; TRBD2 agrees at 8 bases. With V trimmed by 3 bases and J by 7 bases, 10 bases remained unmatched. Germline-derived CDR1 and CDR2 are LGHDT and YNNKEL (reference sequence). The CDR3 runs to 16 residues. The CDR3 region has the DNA TGTGCCAGCAGCCAGACTAGCGCCCTTGGGGGCGGGGAGCTGTTTTTT. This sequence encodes CASSQTSALGGGELFF.

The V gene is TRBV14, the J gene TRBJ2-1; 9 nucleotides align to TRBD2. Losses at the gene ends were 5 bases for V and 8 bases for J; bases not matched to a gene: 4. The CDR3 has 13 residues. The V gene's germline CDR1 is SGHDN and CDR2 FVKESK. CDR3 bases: TGTGCCAGCAGCTCTCAGCGGGAGGATGAGCAGTTCTTC. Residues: CASSSQREDEQFF.

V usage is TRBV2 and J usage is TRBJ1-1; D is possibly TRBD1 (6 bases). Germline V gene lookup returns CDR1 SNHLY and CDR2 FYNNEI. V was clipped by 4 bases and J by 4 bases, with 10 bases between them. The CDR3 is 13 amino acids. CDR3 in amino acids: CASSVGGSTEAFF. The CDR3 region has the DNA TGTGCCAGCAGTGTGGGGGGCAGCACTGAAGCTTTCTTT.

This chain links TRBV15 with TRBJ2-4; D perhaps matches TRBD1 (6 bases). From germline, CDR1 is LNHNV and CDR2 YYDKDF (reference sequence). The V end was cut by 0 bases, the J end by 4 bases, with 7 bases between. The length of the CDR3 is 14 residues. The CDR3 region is CATSRDTGKNIQYF. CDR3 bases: TGTGCCACCAGCAGAGATACAGGGAAAAACATTCAGTACTTC.

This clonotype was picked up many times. The chain's CDR3 is CATSDTGTRIMHEQFF. DNA for the CDR3: TGTGCCACCAGTGACACCGGGACTAGAATAATGCATGAGCAGTTCTTC. This rearrangement joins TRBV24-1 to TRBJ2-1; 8 bases are a match to TRBD2. Germline CDR1 KGHDR, CDR2 SFDVKD. The length of the CDR3 is 16 residues. V lost 4 bases to trimming and J lost 8 bases; unmatched junction nucleotides: 12.

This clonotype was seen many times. CDR3 loop: CASSFDHGTGELFF. CDR3 nucleotides: TGCGCCAGCAGCTTCGACCACGGCACCGGGGAGCTGTTTTTT. The chain links TRBV5-1 to TRBJ2-2; unclear D gene. Germline CDR1 SGHRS, CDR2 YFSETQ. The CDR3 covers 14 residues. V was pared by 2 bases and J by 4 bases, with 9 bases between.

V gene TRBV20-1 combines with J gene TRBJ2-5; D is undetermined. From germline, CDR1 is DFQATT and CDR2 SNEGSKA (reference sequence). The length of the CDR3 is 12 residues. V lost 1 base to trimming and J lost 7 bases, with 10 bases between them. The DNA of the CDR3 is TGCAGTGCTAGAGTGTACCTAGGGACCCAGTACTTC. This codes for CSARVYLGTQYF.

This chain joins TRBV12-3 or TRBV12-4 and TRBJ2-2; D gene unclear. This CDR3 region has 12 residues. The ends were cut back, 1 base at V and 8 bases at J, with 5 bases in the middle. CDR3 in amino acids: CASSLDRGELFF. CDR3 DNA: TGTGCCAGCAGTTTAGACCGAGGGGAGCTGTTTTTT.

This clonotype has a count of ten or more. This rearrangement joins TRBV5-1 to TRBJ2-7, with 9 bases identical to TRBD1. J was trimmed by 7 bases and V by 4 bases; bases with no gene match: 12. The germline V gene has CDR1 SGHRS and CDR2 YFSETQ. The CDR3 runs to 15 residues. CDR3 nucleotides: TGCGCCAGCAGCGAACCGGGACAGGGTTCAGGAGAGCAGTACTTC. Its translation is CASSEPGQGSGEQYF.

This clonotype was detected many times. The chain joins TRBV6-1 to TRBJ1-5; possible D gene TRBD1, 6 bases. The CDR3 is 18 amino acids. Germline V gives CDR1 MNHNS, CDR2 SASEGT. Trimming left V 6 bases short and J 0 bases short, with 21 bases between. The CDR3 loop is CASRTGQTIPYSNQPQHF. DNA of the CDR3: TGTGCCAGCAGGACCGGACAGACAATACCCTATAGCAATCAGCCCCAGCATTTT.

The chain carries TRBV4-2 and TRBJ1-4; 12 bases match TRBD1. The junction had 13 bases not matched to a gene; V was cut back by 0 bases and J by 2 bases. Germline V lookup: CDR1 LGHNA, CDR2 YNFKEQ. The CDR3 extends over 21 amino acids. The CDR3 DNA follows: TGTGCCAGCAGCCAAGATTATCTGAAGGGACAGGGGGCGAATACTAATGAAAAACTGTTTTTT. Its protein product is CASSQDYLKGQGANTNEKLFF.

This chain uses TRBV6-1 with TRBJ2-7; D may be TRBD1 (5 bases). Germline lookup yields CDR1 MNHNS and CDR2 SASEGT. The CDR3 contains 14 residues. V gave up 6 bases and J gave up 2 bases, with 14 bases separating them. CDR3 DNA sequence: TGTGCCAGCAGAAGCAGGGTACCCCCCTACGAGCAGTACTTC. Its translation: CASRSRVPPYEQYF.

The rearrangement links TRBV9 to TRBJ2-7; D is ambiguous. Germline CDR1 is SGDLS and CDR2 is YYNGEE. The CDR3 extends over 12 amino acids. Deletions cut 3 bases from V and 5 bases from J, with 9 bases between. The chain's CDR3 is CASSGKGNEQYF. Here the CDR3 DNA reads TGTGCCAGCAGCGGTAAGGGTAACGAGCAGTACTTC.

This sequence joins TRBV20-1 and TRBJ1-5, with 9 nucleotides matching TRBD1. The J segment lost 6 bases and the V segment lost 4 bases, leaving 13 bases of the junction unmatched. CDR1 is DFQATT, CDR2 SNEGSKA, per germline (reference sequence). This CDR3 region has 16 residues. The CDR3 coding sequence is TGCAGTGCTATCAAAGCCGGGACAGGGTTTGGTCAGCCCCAGCATTTT. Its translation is CSAIKAGTGFGQPQHF.

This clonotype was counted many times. The CDR3, as DNA: TGTGCCAGCAGTCGACAGGGGATTAATGAAAAACTGTTTTTT. Translating gives CASSRQGINEKLFF. This chain links TRBV2 with TRBJ1-4, with 8 bases aligning to TRBD1. V shed 5 bases, J shed 4 bases, and the junction held 3 bases outside the gene matches. This CDR3 spans 14 amino acids. Germline V gene data show CDR1 as SNHLY and CDR2 as FYNNEI.

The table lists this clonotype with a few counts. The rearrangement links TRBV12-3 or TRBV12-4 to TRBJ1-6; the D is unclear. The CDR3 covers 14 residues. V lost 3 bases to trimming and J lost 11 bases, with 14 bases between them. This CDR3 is CASSFRRNRPPLHF. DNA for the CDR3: TGTGCCAGCAGTTTTCGTAGGAATAGGCCACCCCTCCACTTT.

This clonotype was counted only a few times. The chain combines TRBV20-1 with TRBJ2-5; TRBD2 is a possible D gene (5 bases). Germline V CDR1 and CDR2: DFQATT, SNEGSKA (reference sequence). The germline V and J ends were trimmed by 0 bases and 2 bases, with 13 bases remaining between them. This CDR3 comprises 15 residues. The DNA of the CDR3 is TGCAGTGCTAGAGATTCAGACTACCCACAAGAGACCCAGTACTTC. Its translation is CSARDSDYPQETQYF.

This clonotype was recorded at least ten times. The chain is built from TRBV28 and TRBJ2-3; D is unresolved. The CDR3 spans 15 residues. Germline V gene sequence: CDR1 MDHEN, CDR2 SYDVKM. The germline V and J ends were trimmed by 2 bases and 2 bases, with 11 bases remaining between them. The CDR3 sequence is CASSLPSRHTDTQYF. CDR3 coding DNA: TGTGCCAGCAGTTTACCCAGCAGGCACACAGATACGCAGTATTTT.

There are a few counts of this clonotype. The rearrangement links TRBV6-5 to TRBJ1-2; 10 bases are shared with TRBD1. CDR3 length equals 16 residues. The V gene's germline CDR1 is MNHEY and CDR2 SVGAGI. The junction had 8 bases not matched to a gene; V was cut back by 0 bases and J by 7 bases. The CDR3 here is CASSYSPGQGRSGYTF. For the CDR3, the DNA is TGTGCCAGCAGTTACTCTCCGGGACAGGGGAGGAGTGGCTACACCTTC.

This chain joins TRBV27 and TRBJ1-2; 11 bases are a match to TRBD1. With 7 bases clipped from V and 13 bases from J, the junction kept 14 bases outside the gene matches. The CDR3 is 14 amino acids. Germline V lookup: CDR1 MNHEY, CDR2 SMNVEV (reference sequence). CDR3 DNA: TGTGCCAGCAAATCCCGGGACAGGGGGTCTCGGGGCACCTTC. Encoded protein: CASKSRDRGSRGTF.

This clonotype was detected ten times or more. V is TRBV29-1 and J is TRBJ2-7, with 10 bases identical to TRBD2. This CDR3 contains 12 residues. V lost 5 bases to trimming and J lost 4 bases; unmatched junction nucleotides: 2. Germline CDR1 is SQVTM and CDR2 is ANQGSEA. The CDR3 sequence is CSVRTSGYEQYF. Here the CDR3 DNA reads TGCAGCGTTAGGACTAGCGGATACGAGCAGTACTTC.

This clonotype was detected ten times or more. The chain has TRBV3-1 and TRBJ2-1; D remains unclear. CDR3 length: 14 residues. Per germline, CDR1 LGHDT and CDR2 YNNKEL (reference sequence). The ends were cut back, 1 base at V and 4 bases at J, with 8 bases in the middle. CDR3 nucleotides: TGTGCCAGCAGCCAAGTTTGGGCGTACAATGAGCAGTTCTTC. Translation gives CASSQVWAYNEQFF.